Below are 2 T cell receptor beta chains sequenced from a single sample in a study of glioma-infiltrating T cells. Using RNA template, CDR3s of TCR alpha and beta were amplified with iRepertoire arm-PCR. TCRdb called the multiplex PCR reads again in MiXCR, with one record for every CDR3 protein. The table shows 300,000 to 400,000 distinct CDR3 sequences, with about two fifths occurring only once. Material: glioma tissue, nonneoplastic brain tissue, or PBMCs (not recorded which). These receptor sequences come from a human donor with low-grade glioma or glioblastoma, undergoing nonglioma brain surgery, or in good health (not recorded which).

The chain carries TRBV20-1 and TRBJ1-3; D perhaps matches TRBD1 (6 bases). Germline lookup yields CDR1 DFQATT and CDR2 SNEGSKA (reference sequence). V was shortened by 6 bases and J by 4 bases, with 16 bases between the two germline ends. CDR3 length: 14 residues. The CDR3 DNA follows: TGCAGTGCGCCCCACAGGGATGAAGGAAACACCATATATTTT. Translated: CSAPHRDEGNTIYF.

Concerning this clonotype: Since a much larger clone is just one base distant, this may be a read error. V usage is TRBV28 and J usage is TRBJ2-7, with TRBD2 matching 8 bases. The CDR3 spans 15 residues. Germline loops: CDR1 MDHEN, CDR2 SYDVKM. J was trimmed by 4 bases and V by 2 bases; bases with no gene match: 7. CDR3 nucleotides: TGTGCCAGCAGTTTACTGAGGCGGGAGGAGTACGAGCAGTACTTC. Its protein product is CASSLLRREEYEQYF. Variable domain in full (rest from reference TRBV28 and TRBJ2-7): DVKVTQSSRYLVKRTGEKVFLECVQDMDHENMFWYRQDPGLGLRLIYFSYDVKMKEKGDIPEGYSVSREKKERFSLILESASTNQTSMYLCASSLLRREEYEQYFGPGTRLTVT.